This TCR beta chain originates from a study of cytomegalovirus exposure and HLA in healthy donors (dated by TCRdb to 2015 to 2018). Describing the broader study: In an earlier analysis of under 750 of the donors, around 290 Gb of sequence data and approximately 100 million unique TCR beta sequences from about 180 million T cells were reported. A later genetic analysis used genome-wide SNP genotypes for about 60% of the roughly 700 donors, treating that subset as a discovery cohort. A separate validation cohort of more than 100 different subjects was used in addition to the approximately 640-subject first cohort. An earlier analysis of approximately 640 of the donors applied high-throughput TCR beta sequencing to assess whether each TCR beta V gene segment acted as functional or pseudogenic. In a later analysis, previously published TCR beta repertoires from several hundred donors were re-analyzed and high-resolution HLA genotyping was added so that TCR occurrence patterns could be studied. An early release covering about 600 HLA-typed donors comprised approximately 290 gigabases of sequencing data and 85 million or so unique TCR sequences. Donor age, sex, ethnicity and CMV serostatus were compiled alongside the repertoire data. HLA typing covered class I and class II loci at four-digit resolution. To predict cytomegalovirus infection status, the study brought together high-throughput TCR immunosequencing, statistical association of individual TCRs with disease status, and machine learning. The T cell repertoires of several hundred subjects were profiled by immunosequencing and related to cytomegalovirus serostatus. The aim of the study was to test whether cataloging public T cell receptors could identify signatures of past pathogen exposure. Roughly five DR-DQ haplotypes were handled as single units for association and clustering because linkage in the cohort was strong. Across around 400 genotyped donors of the cohort, an average of 235,054 unique TCR beta nucleotide sequences per donor were sequenced, and roughly 20% of those sequences were non-productive. Typing coverage varied by locus: roughly 620-640 donors for A, B, C, DRB1 and DQB1; more than 500 for DQA1; more than 600 for DPA1; roughly 450 for DPB1. Rather than drawing on any new phenotypic data, the later analysis identified candidate immune exposures from TCR beta sequences and the way those sequences occurred across donors. Every repertoire in the discovery cohort had been generated on one and the same sequencing platform. Among the roughly 430 genotyped donors, approximately 76% belonged to the genetic ancestry cluster associated with self-reported Caucasian donors.

Details on this clone: This receptor's antigen is unknown. The input lacks base qualities; no much larger clone sits a single base away.

The CDR3 sequence holds 16 residues, the cysteine and phenylalanine included. Of all the DNA, just the CDR3 is kept, 48 bases in frame from base 1. The junction shows trimming of 2 bases on V and 6 bases on J, and the gene matches do not reach 10 bases of it. For CDR1 and CDR2, the germline V gene lists MDHEN and SYDVKM. Library prep was done by the immunoSEQ multiplex PCR assay. For the multiplex PCR, a mixture combining 60 forward primers for TCR Vbeta segments and 13 reverse primers for TCR Jbeta segments was used. A multiplex PCR assay on genomic DNA amplified the CDR3 region of rearranged TCR beta genes. Amplified TCR beta libraries were sequenced as 87-base-pair reads on the Illumina HiSeq System. Per the original workflow: Across the 640 or so repertoires, a later analysis counted roughly 77 million unique TCR beta chains, around 11 million of which were shared by at least two donors. Raw reads were error-corrected and collapsed into unique sequences by a nearest-neighbor algorithm in which closely related sequences were merged to remove PCR and sequencing errors. CDR3 sequences were aligned to IMGT reference sequences to assign V, D and J gene segments. For a sequence to be retained, a match of at least six nucleotides to both a V gene segment and a J gene segment was required. A rearrangement was called productive if the CDR3 had no stop codons and remained in frame with V and J, and every other rearrangement was called non-productive. CDR3 was defined according to IMGT convention as the region running from the second conserved V-encoded cysteine to the conserved J-encoded phenylalanine. In an earlier analysis of approximately 590 of the donors, sequences lacking an unambiguous match to a single V gene segment were excluded. An earlier analysis of approximately 590 of the donors classified V segments as functional when productive rearrangements were above 56.7% and as segregating when the standard deviation between donors was above 5%. A statistical classification framework was built to diagnose cytomegalovirus status from the catalog of TCR beta chain sequences. In a later analysis, TCR nucleotide sequences were compared against IMGT/GENE-DB human TR gene sequences so that V and J genes could be assigned. The TCRdist pipeline was used in a later analysis to assign CDR3 sequences and most-parsimonious VDJ recombination scenarios. In a later analysis, each TCR beta chain was defined by its CDR3 amino acid sequence together with its V-gene family, and reads lacking a unique V-gene family were excluded. A later analysis removed roughly 590 highly shared, low-generation-probability nucleotide sequences to deal with suspected cross-contamination and a sequencing artifact. In a later analysis, a clonal expansion index was calculated for each public chain from normalized within-repertoire ranks of inferred template counts. In a later analysis, generation probabilities were computed with a VDJ recombination model fitted to out-of-frame rearrangements, and the resulting probabilities were checked against IGoR. Hypergeometric tests were used in a later analysis to score TCR-TCR, TCR-HLA and TCR-CMV co-occurrence, with a repertoire-size bias correction applied to the TCR pairs. To estimate false discovery rates, a later analysis permuted the HLA or CMV assignments 20 times. In a later analysis, co-occurring TCRs were grouped using DBSCAN, and TCRdist sequence similarity was added for clustering within HLA-allele-positive subsets. For co-occurrence clustering, repertoires with fewer than 30,000 or more than 120,000 public chains were excluded, along with 4 to 6 repertoires with anomalous nucleotide sharing. TCRdb obtained this table from immuneACCESS and retained in-frame rearrangements with V and J assigned. These tables miss some clones; where compared with another copy, unresolved V genes account for less than half of the shortfall, and the remainder is unexplained. V, J and clone size reflect that table, while D and trimming were determined from the DNA. The sample data list around 120,000 clones, and roughly 71% of these were observed just once. The top ten constitute roughly a tenth of the sample.

The research as a whole found: A few of the identified cytomegalovirus-associated TCR beta chains were confirmed in vitro to be specific for cytomegalovirus antigens. The study gave a list of 150 to 200 TCR beta chains associated with cytomegalovirus. When HLA alleles, especially DR and DQ, strongly co-occurred, TCR associations were difficult to assign to individual alleles. A further reported finding was that TCR beta sequences accurately predicted the HLA-A and HLA-B alleles for most subjects in the first cohort. Linkage disequilibrium might explain the correlated functional status among segregating V segments, but an unknown experimental factor could not be ruled out. A cluster of highly shared sequence variants was judged likely to represent a technical artifact of the sequencing pipeline. In a later analysis, HLA-associated TCR beta chains were found to be more clonally expanded and to have lower generation probabilities than equally common non-associated chains. Some IMGT-functional V segments, including TRBV6-2 and TRBV6-3, could not be distinguished by the 87-base-pair reads and were therefore excluded. At a false discovery rate of 0.05, a later analysis linked 16,951 TCR beta sequences to specific HLA alleles. Because counts were too low, roughly 18 rarely observed V segments, including chromosome 9 orphons, were left out of the earlier analysis of a few hundred of the donors. According to a later analysis, most CMV-associated TCR beta chains appeared to be HLA-restricted, and the HLA associations seemed to be driven largely by CMV exposure. Across donors, most TCR sequences were observed very rarely, whereas some public TCRs were present in many individuals. The only immune exposure information available for the cohort was CMV serostatus. In both the original and validation cohorts, the classifier was reported to diagnose cytomegalovirus status with high specificity and sensitivity. In a later analysis, several top co-occurrence clusters were reported to appear linked to parvovirus B19, influenza, CMV and Epstein-Barr virus. In a later analysis, TCR association rates were found to vary across HLA loci, with the most associated TCRs seen for DRB1 alleles and the fewest for HLA-C alleles. In a later genetic analysis, fewer N-insertions in productive TCRs were reported among donors in an Asian-associated ancestry cluster than the approximately 710-donor mean. In an earlier analysis of around 600 of the donors, most TCR beta V segments were observed in productive rearrangements about 90% or about 30% of the time, broadly matching IMGT annotations. Because HLA typing was unavailable for some donors at each locus, only the typed subset was used in association tests. It was suggested by the authors that the approach could potentially be generalized to other disease states and immunological phenotypes. An association between a missense DCLRE1C variant and V-gene and J-gene trimming of TCR beta chains was found in a later genetic analysis and replicated in an independent cohort. Only TCR beta chains were sequenced in this cohort, and the absence of alpha or paired-chain data limited detectable features. Sequencing depth was assumed to be roughly uniform across donors in the presence/absence analyses, though that assumption may not hold.

The cohort was made up of 500 to 850 healthy bone marrow donors. Cohort members were all nominally healthy when sampled, although unrecorded immune exposures were likely present. The donor tested CMV seropositive and was one of the 289 seropositive cohort members. Each donor provided a peripheral blood sample, and peripheral blood mononuclear cells were used for TCR beta sequencing. The Qiagen DNeasy Blood Extraction Kit was used to extract genomic DNA from the blood cell samples. The sequenced sample was PBMCs. The V gene is TRBV28 and the J gene is TRBJ2-7, and TRBD1 aligns with 10 junction nucleotides. The sequence was obtained from a man aged 35 to 55 in good health and CMV-seropositive. Read as DNA, the sequence is TGTGCCAGCAGTTTACGACCCGGGACAGGGGATGTCGAGCAGTACTTC. The translation is CASSLRPGTGDVEQYF.